The 15 T cell receptor beta chains below were found in one sample sequenced in a study of cytomegalovirus exposure and HLA in healthy donors. Data came from immunoSEQ multiplex PCR; TCRdb stores just in-frame clones and leaves some out. The table includes 110,000 or so clones, roughly 90% detected once. Sequenced: PBMCs. These receptors were collected from a woman between 18 and 29 years old in good health and CMV-seronegative.

This chain uses TRBV28 with TRBJ2-1, with 9 bases matching TRBD2. With 5 bases clipped from V and 9 bases from J, the junction kept 11 bases outside the gene matches. Germline CDR1 MDHEN, CDR2 SYDVKM. This CDR3 has 15 residues. CDR3 amino acids: CASSNGLAGLGEQFF. The CDR3 DNA follows: TGTGCCAGCAGTAATGGCCTAGCGGGATTGGGTGAGCAGTTCTTC.

The chain employs TRBV28 and TRBJ2-2, with D tentatively TRBD2 (6 bases). CDR3 length: 16 amino acids. V lost 7 bases to trimming and J lost 1 base, with 16 bases between them. Germline V gene data show CDR1 as MDHEN and CDR2 as SYDVKM. The CDR3 DNA sequence: TGTGCCAGCATTTCCGGAGGGACGTGGAACACCGGGGAGCTGTTTTTT. Protein: CASISGGTWNTGELFF.

The chain joins TRBV7-2 to TRBJ2-2; 9 bases fit TRBD2. The V segment lost 2 bases and the J segment 6 bases; nucleotides outside the gene matches: 7. The V gene's germline CDR1 is SGHTA and CDR2 FQGNSA. The CDR3 extends over 16 amino acids. The CDR3 region is CASSLRRASGAGELFF. CDR3 in DNA: TGTGCCAGCAGCTTACGAAGGGCTAGCGGGGCCGGGGAGCTGTTTTTT.

This chain connects TRBV11-3 to TRBJ2-2; TRBD1 matches at 9 bases. The CDR3 runs 15 residues. V lost 6 bases to trimming and J lost 4 bases; unmatched junction nucleotides: 6. Germline V gene data show CDR1 as SGHNT and CDR2 as YENEEA. The CDR3 nucleotides read TGTGCCAGCAGTCGTGGACAGGGGAGCACCGGGGAGCTGTTTTTT. Translating gives CASSRGQGSTGELFF.

The chain carries TRBV11-3 and TRBJ2-7, with D maybe TRBD1 (5 bases). The V end lost 0 bases, the J end lost 1 base, and 7 bases lay between the germline ends. Germline CDR1 reads SGHNT; CDR2 reads YENEEA. The CDR3 totals 14 residues. The CDR3 region has the DNA TGTGCCAGCAGCTTAGATCAGGGTTCCTACGAGCAGTACTTC. It codes for CASSLDQGSYEQYF.

This clone was seen ten or more times. This chain joins TRBV5-6 and TRBJ1-4, with 12 bases matching TRBD1. V dropped 6 bases and J dropped 8; count of bases not matched to a gene: 11. The CDR3 has 16 residues. Germline V gene sequence: CDR1 SGHDT, CDR2 YYEEEE. CDR3 bases: TGTGCCAGCACCCGCGGGACAGGGGGCCTGAACGAAAAACTGTTTTTT. Protein: CASTRGTGGLNEKLFF. Together with reference TRBV5-6 and TRBJ1-4, the CDR3 gives the full variable domain: DAGVTQSPTHLIKTRGQQVTLRCSPKSGHDTVSWYQQALGQGPQFIFQYYEEEERQRGNFPDRFSGHQFPNYSSELNVNALLLGDSALYLCASTRGTGGLNEKLFFGSGTQLSVL.

The chain recombines TRBV2 with TRBJ2-1, with D perhaps TRBD1 (5 bases). Germline V gives CDR1 SNHLY, CDR2 FYNNEI. V was cut by 3 bases and J by 9 bases, with 12 bases left in between. This CDR3 contains 13 residues. The CDR3 reads CASSEGLLGEQFF. In nucleotides, the CDR3 is TGTGCCAGCAGTGAGGGGCTTCTCGGTGAGCAGTTCTTC.

This chain uses TRBV14 with TRBJ1-2; D not certain. Germline CDR1 is SGHDN and CDR2 is FVKESK. This CDR3 has 12 residues. Trimming removed 1 base at V and 7 bases at J, with 7 bases between. CDR3 sequence reads: CASSQALFGYTF. The CDR3 DNA is TGTGCCAGCAGCCAAGCCCTTTTTGGCTACACCTTC.

The chain employs TRBV2 and TRBJ2-7; the D gene is possibly TRBD1 (5 bases). The length of the CDR3 is 14 residues. Trimming took off 11 bases at V and 1 base at J, with 18 bases between the two ends. Germline V CDR1 and CDR2: SNHLY, FYNNEI. Here the CDR3 DNA reads TGTGCCGCTTTCAGACAGACCCGTTCCTACGAGCAGTACTTC. Translated, it gives CAAFRQTRSYEQYF.

As DNA, the CDR3 is TGTGCCAGCAGTTTATATATCCCGGACGGGGAAAATGAAAAACTGTTTTTT. It translates to CASSLYIPDGENEKLFF. The chain employs TRBV28 and TRBJ1-4; D call uncertain. Germline-derived CDR1 and CDR2 are MDHEN and SYDVKM. V lost 1 base to trimming and J lost 5 bases, with 17 bases between them. The CDR3 has 17 amino acids.

The V call is TRBV28, the J call TRBJ2-7; 8 nucleotides align to TRBD2. The V and J ends lost 2 bases and 2 bases, in that order; junction bases with no gene match: 20. CDR1 and CDR2 from the germline V gene are MDHEN and SYDVKM. CDR3 size: 20 residues. CDR3 bases: TGTGCCAGCAGTTTAGGGGCTAGCGGGCCCTTCGCACGGGGGACCTACGAGCAGTACTTC. This translates into CASSLGASGPFARGTYEQYF. The whole variable domain, remainder taken from reference TRBV28 and TRBJ2-7, is DVKVTQSSRYLVKRTGEKVFLECVQDMDHENMFWYRQDPGLGLRLIYFSYDVKMKEKGDIPEGYSVSREKKERFSLILESASTNQTSMYLCASSLGASGPFARGTYEQYFGPGTRLTVT.

The V and J genes are TRBV7-8 and TRBJ2-7; TRBD1 might be the D (6 bases). Germline assignment: CDR1 SGHVS and CDR2 FQNEAQ. Trimming shortened V by 7 bases and J by 2 bases, and 15 bases separated the two germline ends. The length of the CDR3 is 14 residues. The CDR3 region has the DNA TGTGCCAGCACCAAAGACAGGCTCCCCTACGAGCAGTACTTC. Translated, it gives CASTKDRLPYEQYF.

The V call is TRBV10-3, the J call TRBJ2-1, with a possible D match to TRBD2 (6 bases). The germline V and J ends were trimmed by 3 bases and 9 bases, with 24 bases remaining between them. The CDR3 runs to 17 residues. The V gene's germline CDR1 is ENHRY and CDR2 SYGVKD. The CDR3 region is CAISDGQPGVELGEQFF. CDR3 bases: TGTGCCATCAGTGATGGTCAACCGGGAGTCGAGTTAGGTGAGCAGTTCTTC.

The J gene is TRBJ1-1, the V gene TRBV11-1; 9 bases agree with TRBD1. CDR1 is SGHAT, CDR2 FQDESV, per germline (reference sequence). This CDR3 spans 14 amino acids. V gave up 4 bases and J gave up 1 base; unmatched junction bases: 1. DNA of the CDR3: TGTGCCAGCAGCTGGGACAGGGCGAACACTGAAGCTTTCTTT. It is translated as CASSWDRANTEAFF.

This rearrangement joins TRBV19 to TRBJ1-1, with TRBD1 as a possible D gene (6 bases). The germline CDR1 and CDR2 sequences are LNHDA and SQIVND (reference sequence). V lost 6 bases and J lost 5, with 19 bases in between. This CDR3 is built from 15 residues. CDR3 sequence reads: CASRDSRGVRTEAFF. CDR3 nucleotides: TGTGCCAGTAGGGACAGCAGAGGAGTACGGACTGAAGCTTTCTTT. Filled out from reference TRBV19 and TRBJ1-1, the complete variable domain reads DGGITQSPKYLFRKEGQNVTLSCEQNLNHDAMYWYRQDPGQGLRLIYYSQIVNDFQKGDIAEGYSVSREKKESFPLTVTSAQKNPTAFYLCASRDSRGVRTEAFFGQGTRLTVV.